These T cell receptor beta chains were read from a single sample in a study of T-cell memory formation after mild COVID-19. Using its own MiXCR run on the 5' RACE reads, TCRdb lists one record per CDR3 protein. The table lists some 130,000 distinct CDR3 sequences, approximately 15% of them singletons, with 11% to 15% in the top ten. Sequencing was carried out using PBMCs or a T cell subset sorted from them (not recorded which). These receptors originate from an adult woman who had mild COVID-19 (a few samples of this study predate the infection). Cell type and time point are not known. CDR3s include the opening cysteine and the closing phenylalanine or tryptophan. Each record gives: J gene, V gene, clone size, D gene, CDR3 protein, CDR3 DNA. D genes are given only for firm matches. Clone size is not always given. Where it is, it says once, few, many or a class for expanded clones.

j_call: TRBJ1-1; v_call: TRBV7-6; clone_size: -; d_call: TRBD1; cdr3_aa: CASSLTRGPGQGGSEAFF; cdr3_nt: TGTGCCAGCAGCCTAACCCGGGGACCGGGACAGGGAGGGAGTGAAGCTTTCTTT
j_call: TRBJ2-1; v_call: TRBV9; clone_size: -; d_call: -; cdr3_aa: CASSPDSGVEQFF; cdr3_nt: TGTGCCAGCAGCCCTGACTCGGGAGTAGAGCAGTTCTTC
j_call: TRBJ2-5; v_call: TRBV5-5; clone_size: -; d_call: TRBD1; cdr3_aa: CASSLGRGRETQYF; cdr3_nt: TGTGCCAGCAGTCTCGGTAGGGGGCGGGAGACCCAGTACTTC
j_call: TRBJ2-5; v_call: TRBV3-1; clone_size: -; d_call: -; cdr3_aa: CASSSRDLKQETQYF; cdr3_nt: TGTGCCAGCAGCTCCCGGGACCTAAAGCAAGAGACCCAGTACTTC
j_call: TRBJ1-4; v_call: TRBV4-1; clone_size: few; d_call: TRBD1; cdr3_aa: CASTGTVANEKLFF; cdr3_nt: TGCGCCAGCACAGGGACAGTCGCTAATGAAAAACTGTTTTTT
j_call: TRBJ2-1; v_call: TRBV5-6; clone_size: -; d_call: TRBD1; cdr3_aa: CASSSGQGPLLNEQFF; cdr3_nt: TGTGCCAGCAGCTCGGGACAGGGGCCTCTACTGAATGAGCAGTTCTTC
j_call: TRBJ2-5; v_call: TRBV3-1; clone_size: -; d_call: TRBD2; cdr3_aa: CASSGRDYQYQETQYF; cdr3_nt: TGTGCCAGCAGCGGACGGGACTACCAGTACCAAGAGACCCAGTACTTC
j_call: TRBJ1-5; v_call: TRBV30; clone_size: many; d_call: -; cdr3_aa: CAWSVDSNQPQHF; cdr3_nt: TGTGCCTGGAGTGTAGACAGCAATCAGCCCCAGCATTTT
j_call: TRBJ1-5; v_call: TRBV20-1; clone_size: -; d_call: TRBD1; cdr3_aa: CSALEQGTGNQPQHF; cdr3_nt: TGCAGTGCTCTTGAACAGGGGACGGGCAATCAGCCCCAGCATTTT
j_call: TRBJ2-2; v_call: TRBV12-3/TRBV12-4; clone_size: few; d_call: -; cdr3_aa: CASSLLRGVTGELFF; cdr3_nt: TGTGCCAGCAGTTTATTGCGGGGAGTTACCGGGGAGCTGTTTTTT
j_call: TRBJ1-1; v_call: TRBV7-8; clone_size: -; d_call: TRBD1; cdr3_aa: CASSPRPTGWFSEAFF; cdr3_nt: TGTGCCAGCAGCCCAAGACCGACAGGGTGGTTCTCTGAAGCTTTCTTT
j_call: TRBJ2-2; v_call: TRBV19; clone_size: few; d_call: -; cdr3_aa: CASSVEFAGELFF; cdr3_nt: TGTGCCAGTAGTGTAGAATTCGCCGGGGAGCTGTTTTTT
j_call: TRBJ2-7; v_call: TRBV20-1; clone_size: -; d_call: TRBD1; cdr3_aa: CSAPEQGAPSYEQYF; cdr3_nt: TGCAGTGCTCCTGAACAGGGGGCTCCTTCCTACGAGCAGTACTTC
j_call: TRBJ1-2; v_call: TRBV18; clone_size: few; d_call: -; cdr3_aa: CASSLSMGLLYGYTF; cdr3_nt: TGTGCCAGCTCACTCTCCATGGGACTCCTCTATGGCTACACCTTC
j_call: TRBJ1-1; v_call: TRBV29-1; clone_size: -; d_call: -; cdr3_aa: CSVTRNTEAFF; cdr3_nt: TGCAGCGTTACCAGGAACACTGAAGCTTTCTTT
j_call: TRBJ2-1; v_call: TRBV20-1; clone_size: -; d_call: -; cdr3_aa: CSASGLEVYNEQFF; cdr3_nt: TGCAGTGCATCGGGACTGGAAGTATACAATGAGCAGTTCTTC
j_call: TRBJ2-5; v_call: TRBV4-3; clone_size: many; d_call: -; cdr3_aa: CASSQDPGQAKTQYF; cdr3_nt: TGCGCCAGCAGCCAAGATCCGGGCCAGGCTAAGACCCAGTACTTC
j_call: TRBJ2-7; v_call: TRBV7-9; clone_size: few; d_call: TRBD1; cdr3_aa: CASSYTGAYEQYF; cdr3_nt: TGTGCCAGCAGCTATACAGGGGCCTACGAGCAGTACTTC
j_call: TRBJ1-1; v_call: TRBV12-5; clone_size: few; d_call: -; cdr3_aa: CASGLVLGRPLNTEAFF; cdr3_nt: TGTGCTAGTGGTTTGGTACTGGGGAGGCCCCTGAACACTGAAGCTTTCTTT
j_call: TRBJ2-5; v_call: TRBV7-2; clone_size: few; d_call: TRBD2; cdr3_aa: CASSAAGLAFVQETQYF; cdr3_nt: TGTGCCAGCAGCGCAGCGGGACTAGCGTTTGTCCAAGAGACCCAGTACTTC
j_call: TRBJ2-1; v_call: TRBV6-5; clone_size: few; d_call: TRBD1; cdr3_aa: CASSRRQGTGNEQFF; cdr3_nt: TGTGCCAGCAGTCGCCGACAGGGAACGGGCAATGAGCAGTTCTTC
j_call: TRBJ2-5; v_call: TRBV29-1; clone_size: -; d_call: TRBD2; cdr3_aa: CSPTSGGKETQYF; cdr3_nt: TGCAGCCCTACTAGCGGGGGCAAAGAGACCCAGTACTTC
j_call: TRBJ1-2; v_call: TRBV5-6; clone_size: -; d_call: TRBD1; cdr3_aa: CDSSPTGTVLYGYTF; cdr3_nt: TGTGACAGCAGTCCAACCGGGACAGTACTCTATGGCTACACCTTC
j_call: TRBJ2-7; v_call: TRBV12-3/TRBV12-4; clone_size: -; d_call: TRBD2; cdr3_aa: CASSFRGAYEQYF; cdr3_nt: TGTGCCAGCAGTTTTCGGGGGGCCTACGAGCAGTACTTC
j_call: TRBJ2-3; v_call: TRBV27; clone_size: few; d_call: -; cdr3_aa: CASSFSGRGQPSSTDTQYF; cdr3_nt: TGTGCCAGCAGTTTCTCCGGGAGGGGACAGCCTTCTAGCACAGATACGCAGTATTTT
j_call: TRBJ2-1; v_call: TRBV11-2; clone_size: -; d_call: -; cdr3_aa: CASSLFESRSYNEQFF; cdr3_nt: TGTGCCAGCAGCTTATTTGAGTCCCGCTCCTACAATGAGCAGTTCTTC